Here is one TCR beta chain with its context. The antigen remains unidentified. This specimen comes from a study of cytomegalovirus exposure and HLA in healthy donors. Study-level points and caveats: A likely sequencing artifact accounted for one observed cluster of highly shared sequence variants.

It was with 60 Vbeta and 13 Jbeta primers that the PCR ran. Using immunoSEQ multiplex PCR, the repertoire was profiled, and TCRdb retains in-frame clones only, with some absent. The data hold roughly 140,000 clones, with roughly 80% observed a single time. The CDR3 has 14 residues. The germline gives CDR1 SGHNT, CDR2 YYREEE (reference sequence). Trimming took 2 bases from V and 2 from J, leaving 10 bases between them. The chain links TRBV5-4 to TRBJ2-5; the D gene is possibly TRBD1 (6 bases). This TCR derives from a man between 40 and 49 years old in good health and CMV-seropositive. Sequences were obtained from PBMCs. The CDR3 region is CASSLGQRQETQYF. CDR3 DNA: TGTGCCAGCAGCTTAGGACAGAGACAAGAGACCCAGTACTTC. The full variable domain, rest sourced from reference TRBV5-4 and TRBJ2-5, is ETGVTQSPTHLIKTRGQQVTLRCSSQSGHNTVSWYQQALGQGPQFIFQYYREEENGRGNFPPRFSGLQFPNYSSELNVNALELDDSALYLCASSLGQRQETQYFGPGTRLLVL.